This T cell receptor (beta chain) was found in a study of control samples from healthy donors and cancer patients. Assay used: immunoSEQ multiplex PCR; TCRdb lists only in-frame clones, some missing. The profile shows under 150,000 clones, about nine tenths of them singletons. Per germline, CDR1 SQVTM and CDR2 ANQGSEA. The CDR3 spans 14 residues. The V end lost 5 bases, the J end lost 3 bases, and 16 bases lay between the germline ends. Sequencing was done on a sample of blood. V gene TRBV29-1 combines with J gene TRBJ1-2; TRBD1 might be the D (5 bases). The clonotype originates from a woman aged 25 to 39 in good health. DNA for the CDR3: TGCAGCGTTTCTTTCCAGGGCCGCTACTATGGCTACACCTTC. Translation: CSVSFQGRYYGYTF.